These 10 T cell receptor beta chains originate from one sample sequenced in a study of T cell responses to AZD1222 COVID-19 vaccine. Clones were sequenced by immunoSEQ multiplex PCR, and TCRdb holds only the in-frame ones, with some missing. In the table there are about 130,000 clones, approximately 86% of which are singletons. Sample: peripheral blood, taken on day 0 of AZD1222 vaccination. These receptors came from an adult in good health.

The V and J genes are TRBV6-2 or TRBV6-3 and TRBJ1-5, with D uncertain. The CDR3 is 14 residues long. The ends were cut back, 2 bases at V and 1 base at J, with 6 bases in the middle. Germline CDR1 reads MNHEY; CDR2 reads SVGEGT. CDR3 nucleotides: TGTGCCAGCAGTTACACCGGGAGCAATCAGCCCCAGCATTTT. Translated: CASSYTGSNQPQHF.

The chain recombines TRBV5-1 with TRBJ2-1; no clear D. The CDR3 sequence is 14 residues long. Trimming cost V 0 bases and J 6 bases, with 10 bases left between them. CDR1 and CDR2 from the germline V gene are SGHRS and YFSETQ. CDR3 sequence reads: CASSLAPPGNEQFF. For the CDR3, the DNA is TGCGCCAGCAGCTTGGCACCTCCGGGCAATGAGCAGTTCTTC.

The chain employs TRBV11-1 and TRBJ2-7; D possibly corresponds to TRBD1 (6 bases). Trimming shortened V by 2 bases and J by 3 bases, and 8 bases separated the two germline ends. This CDR3 region has 13 residues. Germline V gene lookup returns CDR1 SGHAT and CDR2 FQDESV (reference sequence). CDR3 bases: TGTGCCAGCAGCTTACCGGACAGCTACGAGCAGTACTTC. Its protein product is CASSLPDSYEQYF. Full variable domain (outside the CDR3, taken from reference TRBV11-1 and TRBJ2-7): EAEVAQSPRYKITEKSQAVAFWCDPISGHATLYWYRQILGQGPELLVQFQDESVVDDSQLPKDRFSAERLKGVDSTLKIQPAELGDSAMYLCASSLPDSYEQYFGPGTRLTVT.

The chain is built from TRBV5-6 and TRBJ1-2; a weak D match, TRBD1 (6 bases). This CDR3 contains 13 residues. V was shortened by 0 bases and J by 9 bases, with 12 bases between the two germline ends. Germline V CDR1 and CDR2: SGHDT, YYEEEE. The CDR3 spells CASSLAGGQSYTF. CDR3 DNA: TGTGCCAGCAGCTTGGCCGGAGGACAGAGCTACACCTTC. Full variable domain (remainder filled in from reference TRBV5-6 and TRBJ1-2): DAGVTQSPTHLIKTRGQQVTLRCSPKSGHDTVSWYQQALGQGPQFIFQYYEEEERQRGNFPDRFSGHQFPNYSSELNVNALLLGDSALYLCASSLAGGQSYTFGSGTRLTVV.

The chain couples TRBV29-1 to TRBJ2-7; TRBD2 matches at 7 bases. V was clipped by 4 bases and J by 6 bases; unmatched bases: 12. Germline-derived CDR1 and CDR2 are SQVTM and ANQGSEA. CDR3 length equals 14 residues. CDR3: CSVGEVAGIGEQYF. The DNA of the CDR3 is TGCAGCGTTGGTGAGGTAGCGGGTATAGGCGAGCAGTACTTC.

This clone came up once. The chain recombines TRBV13 with TRBJ1-1; D is unresolved. The CDR3 runs to 12 residues. Germline-derived CDR1 and CDR2 are PRHDT and FYEKMQ (reference sequence). V gave up 5 bases and J gave up 5 bases, with 9 bases separating them. CDR3 residues: CASSERVTEAFF. Written as DNA, the CDR3 is TGTGCCAGCAGCGAGAGGGTAACTGAAGCTTTCTTT.

V usage is TRBV29-1 and J usage is TRBJ2-3, with TRBD1 matching over 10 bases. This CDR3 is 13 amino acids long. V dropped 7 bases and J dropped 5; count of bases not matched to a gene: 6. The germline gives CDR1 SQVTM, CDR2 ANQGSEA. CDR3 sequence (DNA): TGCAGCGCCGGGGACAGGGGATTAGATACGCAGTATTTT. Translated: CSAGDRGLDTQYF.

The V call is TRBV25-1, the J call TRBJ2-6, with D tentatively TRBD2 (5 bases). Germline assignment: CDR1 MGHDK and CDR2 SYGVNS. The CDR3 loop spans 15 amino acids. The V end was cut by 6 bases, the J end by 2 bases, with 11 bases between. CDR3 protein: CASSALGAGANVLTF. For the CDR3, the DNA is TGTGCCAGCAGCGCCCTCGGGGCTGGGGCCAACGTCCTGACTTTC. Variable domain in full (rest from reference TRBV25-1 and TRBJ2-6): EADIYQTPRYLVIGTGKKITLECSQTMGHDKMYWYQQDPGMELHLIHYSYGVNSTEKGDLSSESTVSRIRTEHFPLTLESARPSHTSQYLCASSALGAGANVLTFGAGSRLTVL.

Only a few counts were recorded for this clone. The V and J genes are TRBV19 and TRBJ1-1; D is uncertain. The germline V and J ends were trimmed by 6 bases and 0 bases, with 8 bases remaining between them. The CDR3 spans 13 residues. Germline lookup yields CDR1 LNHDA and CDR2 SQIVND (reference sequence). CDR3 protein: CASSGTVNTEAFF. The CDR3 nucleotides read TGTGCCAGTAGCGGTACTGTGAACACTGAAGCTTTCTTT.

A few counts support this clone. The gene calls are TRBV3-1 (or the pseudogene TRBV3-2) and TRBJ2-5; D may be TRBD1 or TRBD2 (6 bases each). V lost 0 bases, J lost 1 base, and 15 bases lay in between. CDR1 and CDR2 from the germline V gene are LGHDT and YNNKEL (reference sequence). The CDR3 has 17 residues. The CDR3 region is CASSQDSGARVQETQYF. CDR3 nucleotides: TGTGCCAGCAGCCAAGATTCGGGGGCGAGAGTCCAAGAGACCCAGTACTTC.